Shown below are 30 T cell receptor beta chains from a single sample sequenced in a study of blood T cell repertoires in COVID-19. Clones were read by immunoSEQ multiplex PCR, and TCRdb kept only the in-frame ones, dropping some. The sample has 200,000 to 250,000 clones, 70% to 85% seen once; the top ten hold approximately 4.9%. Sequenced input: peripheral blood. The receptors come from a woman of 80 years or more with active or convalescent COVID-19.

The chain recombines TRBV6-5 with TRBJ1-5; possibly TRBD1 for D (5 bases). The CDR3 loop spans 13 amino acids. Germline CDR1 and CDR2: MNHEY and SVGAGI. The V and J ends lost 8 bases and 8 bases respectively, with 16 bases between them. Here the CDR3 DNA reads TGTGCCAGCGTAACAGAGTCCAGGGAGCCCCAGCATTTT. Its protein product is CASVTESREPQHF.

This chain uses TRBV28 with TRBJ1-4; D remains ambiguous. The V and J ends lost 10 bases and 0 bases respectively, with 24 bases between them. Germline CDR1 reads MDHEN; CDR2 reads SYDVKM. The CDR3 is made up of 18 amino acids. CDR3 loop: CAIQDTTGSYATNEKLFF. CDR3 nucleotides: TGTGCCATACAAGATACCACGGGGTCATATGCAACTAATGAAAAACTGTTTTTT.

The DNA for the CDR3 is TGTGCCAGCAGTCCGCTAGACTACGGACAGGGAATCGAAGCTTTCTTT. Its protein product is CASSPLDYGQGIEAFF. The chain combines TRBV7-9 with TRBJ1-1; 8 nucleotides line up with TRBD1. Germline V lookup: CDR1 SEHNR, CDR2 FQNEAQ (reference sequence). The CDR3 spans 16 residues. V was pared by 6 bases and J by 8 bases, with 17 bases of the junction left unmatched.

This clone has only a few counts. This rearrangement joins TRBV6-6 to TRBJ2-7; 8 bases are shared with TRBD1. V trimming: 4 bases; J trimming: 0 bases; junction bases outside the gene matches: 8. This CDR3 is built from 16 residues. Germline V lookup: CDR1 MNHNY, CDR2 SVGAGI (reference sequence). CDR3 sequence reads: CASSSAPDRASYEQYF. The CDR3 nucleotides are TGTGCCAGCAGTTCTGCTCCGGACAGGGCCTCCTACGAGCAGTACTTC.

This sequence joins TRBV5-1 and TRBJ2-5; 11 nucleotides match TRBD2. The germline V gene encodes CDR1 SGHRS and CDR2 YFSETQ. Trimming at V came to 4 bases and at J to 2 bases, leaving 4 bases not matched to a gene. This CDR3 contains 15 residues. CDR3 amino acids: CASSPRTSGQETQYF. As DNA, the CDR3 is TGCGCCAGCAGCCCAAGGACTAGCGGGCAAGAGACCCAGTACTTC.

DNA of the CDR3: TGTGCCTGGAGTGTTGGTCGGGGGTCCGGGGAGCTGTTTTTT. It encodes CAWSVGRGSGELFF. The chain uses TRBV30 and TRBJ2-2, with a possible D match to TRBD2 (6 bases). CDR3 length equals 14 residues. The V end lost 0 bases, the J end lost 6 bases, and 11 bases lay between the germline ends. Germline V gene lookup returns CDR1 GTSNPN and CDR2 SVGIG (reference sequence).

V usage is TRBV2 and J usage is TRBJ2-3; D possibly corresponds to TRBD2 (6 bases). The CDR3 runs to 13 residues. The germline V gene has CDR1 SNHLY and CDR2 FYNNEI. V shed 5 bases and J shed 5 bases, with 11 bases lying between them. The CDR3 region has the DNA TGTGCCAGCAGTAGGGAGGTAGGAGATACGCAGTATTTT. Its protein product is CASSREVGDTQYF.

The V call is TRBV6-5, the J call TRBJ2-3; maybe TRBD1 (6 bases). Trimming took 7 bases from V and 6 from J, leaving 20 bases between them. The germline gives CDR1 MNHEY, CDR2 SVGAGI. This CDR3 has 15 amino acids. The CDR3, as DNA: TGTGCCAGCACGGCGCCCGGCCATCAGGGGGATACGCAGTATTTT. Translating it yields CASTAPGHQGDTQYF.

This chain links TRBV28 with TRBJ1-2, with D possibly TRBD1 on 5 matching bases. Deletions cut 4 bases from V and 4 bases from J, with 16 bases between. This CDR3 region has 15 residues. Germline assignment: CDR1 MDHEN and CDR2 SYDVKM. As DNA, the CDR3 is TGTGCCAGCAGTTCCTCTGGGGGGATTTCCTATGGCTACACCTTC. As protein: CASSSSGGISYGYTF.

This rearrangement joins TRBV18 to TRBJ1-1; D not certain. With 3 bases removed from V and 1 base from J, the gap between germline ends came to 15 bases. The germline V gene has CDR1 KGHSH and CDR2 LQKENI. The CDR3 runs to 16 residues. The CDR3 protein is CASSPPSLRPNTEAFF. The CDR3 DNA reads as TGTGCCAGCTCACCTCCGAGCCTTCGCCCGAACACTGAAGCTTTCTTT.

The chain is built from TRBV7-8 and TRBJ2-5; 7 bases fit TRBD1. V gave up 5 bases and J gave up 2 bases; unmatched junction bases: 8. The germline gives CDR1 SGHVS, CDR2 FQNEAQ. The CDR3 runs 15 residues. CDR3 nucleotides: TGTGCCAGCAGCCAGGACAGGCGAAATCAAGAGACCCAGTACTTC. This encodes CASSQDRRNQETQYF.

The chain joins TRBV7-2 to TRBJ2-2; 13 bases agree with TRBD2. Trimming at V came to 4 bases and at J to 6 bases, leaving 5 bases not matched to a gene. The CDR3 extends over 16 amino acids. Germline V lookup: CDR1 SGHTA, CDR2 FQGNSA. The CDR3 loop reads CASSSGLAGRAGELFF. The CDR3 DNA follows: TGTGCCAGCAGCTCGGGACTAGCGGGACGGGCCGGGGAGCTGTTTTTT.

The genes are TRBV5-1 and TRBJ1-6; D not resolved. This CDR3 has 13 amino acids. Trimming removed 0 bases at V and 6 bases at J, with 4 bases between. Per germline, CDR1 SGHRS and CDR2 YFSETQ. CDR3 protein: CASSLVVNSPLHF. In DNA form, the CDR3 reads TGCGCCAGCAGCTTGGTCGTTAATTCACCCCTCCACTTT. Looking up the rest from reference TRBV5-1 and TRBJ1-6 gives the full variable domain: KAGVTQTPRYLIKTRGQQVTLSCSPISGHRSVSWYQQTPGQGLQFLFEYFSETQRNKGNFPGRFSGRQFSNSRSEMNVSTLELGDSALYLCASSLVVNSPLHFGNGTRLTVT.

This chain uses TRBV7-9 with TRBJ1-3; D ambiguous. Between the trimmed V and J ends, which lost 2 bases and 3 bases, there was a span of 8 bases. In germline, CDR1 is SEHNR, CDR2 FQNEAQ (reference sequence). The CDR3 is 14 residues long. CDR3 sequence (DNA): TGTGCCAGCAGCTTACCGGGGTATGGAAACACCATATATTTT. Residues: CASSLPGYGNTIYF.

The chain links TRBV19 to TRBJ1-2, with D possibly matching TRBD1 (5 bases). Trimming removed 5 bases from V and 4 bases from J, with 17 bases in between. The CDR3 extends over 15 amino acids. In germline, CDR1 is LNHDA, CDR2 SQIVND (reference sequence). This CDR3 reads CASSPGGQGIYGYTF. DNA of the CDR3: TGTGCCAGTAGTCCCGGAGGGCAGGGAATCTATGGCTACACCTTC.

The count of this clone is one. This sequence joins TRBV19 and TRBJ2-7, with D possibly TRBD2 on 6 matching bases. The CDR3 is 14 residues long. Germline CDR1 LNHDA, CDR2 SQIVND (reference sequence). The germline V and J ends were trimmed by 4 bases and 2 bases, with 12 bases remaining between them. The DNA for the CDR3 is TGTGCCAGTAGTAAAGGGACGGGAGCCTACGAGCAGTACTTC. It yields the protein CASSKGTGAYEQYF. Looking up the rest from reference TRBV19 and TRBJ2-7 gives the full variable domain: DGGITQSPKYLFRKEGQNVTLSCEQNLNHDAMYWYRQDPGQGLRLIYYSQIVNDFQKGDIAEGYSVSREKKESFPLTVTSAQKNPTAFYLCASSKGTGAYEQYFGPGTRLTVT.

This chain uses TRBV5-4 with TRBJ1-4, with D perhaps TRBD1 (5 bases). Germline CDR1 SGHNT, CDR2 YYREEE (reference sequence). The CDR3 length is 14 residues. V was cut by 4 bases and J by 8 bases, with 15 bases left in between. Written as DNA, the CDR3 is TGTGCCAGCAGCGAAGGCGGGGGAGACGAAAAACTGTTTTTT. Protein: CASSEGGGDEKLFF. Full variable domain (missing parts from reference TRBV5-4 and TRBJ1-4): ETGVTQSPTHLIKTRGQQVTLRCSSQSGHNTVSWYQQALGQGPQFIFQYYREEENGRGNFPPRFSGLQFPNYSSELNVNALELDDSALYLCASSEGGGDEKLFFGSGTQLSVL.

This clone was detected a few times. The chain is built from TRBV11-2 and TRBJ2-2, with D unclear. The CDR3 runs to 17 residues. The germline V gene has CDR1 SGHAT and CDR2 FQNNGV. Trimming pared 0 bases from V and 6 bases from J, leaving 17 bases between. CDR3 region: CASSLDLSRYGPGELFF. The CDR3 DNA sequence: TGTGCCAGCAGCTTAGATTTGTCACGATACGGTCCCGGGGAGCTGTTTTTT.

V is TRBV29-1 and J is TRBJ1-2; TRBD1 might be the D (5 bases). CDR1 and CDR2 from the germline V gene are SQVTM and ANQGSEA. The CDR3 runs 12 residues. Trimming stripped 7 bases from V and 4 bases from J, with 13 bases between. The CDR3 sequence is CSGQGYGYGYTF. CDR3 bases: TGCAGCGGTCAGGGATATGGCTATGGCTACACCTTC. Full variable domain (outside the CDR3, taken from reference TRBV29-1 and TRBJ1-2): SAVISQKPSRDICQRGTSLTIQCQVDSQVTMMFWYRQQPGQSLTLIATANQGSEATYESGFVIDKFPISRPNLTFSTLTVSNMSPEDSSIYLCSGQGYGYGYTFGSGTRLTVV.

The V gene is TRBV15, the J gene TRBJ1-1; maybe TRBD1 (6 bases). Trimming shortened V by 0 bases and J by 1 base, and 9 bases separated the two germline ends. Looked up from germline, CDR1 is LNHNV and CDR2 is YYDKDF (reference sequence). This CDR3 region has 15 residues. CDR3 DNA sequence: TGTGCCACCAGCAGAGATGACAGGTGGAACACTGAAGCTTTCTTT. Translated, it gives CATSRDDRWNTEAFF.

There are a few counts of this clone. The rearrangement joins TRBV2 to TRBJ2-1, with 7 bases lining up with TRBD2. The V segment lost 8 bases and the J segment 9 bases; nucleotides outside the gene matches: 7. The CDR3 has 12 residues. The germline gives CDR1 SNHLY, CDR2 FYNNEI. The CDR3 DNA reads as TGTGCCAGCGATATAGGGAGGGTTGAGCAGTTCTTC. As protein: CASDIGRVEQFF.

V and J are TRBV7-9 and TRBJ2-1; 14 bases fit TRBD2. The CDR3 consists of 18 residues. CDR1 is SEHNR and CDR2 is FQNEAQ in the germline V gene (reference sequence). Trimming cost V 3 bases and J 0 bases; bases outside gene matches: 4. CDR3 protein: CASSLGLAGEYSYNEQFF. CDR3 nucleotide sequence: TGTGCCAGCAGCTTGGGACTAGCGGGGGAGTACTCCTACAATGAGCAGTTCTTC.

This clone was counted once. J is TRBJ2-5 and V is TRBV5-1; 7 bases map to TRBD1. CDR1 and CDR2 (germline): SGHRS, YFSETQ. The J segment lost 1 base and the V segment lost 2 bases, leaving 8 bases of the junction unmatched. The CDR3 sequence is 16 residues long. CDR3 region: CASSLAVQGPQETQYF. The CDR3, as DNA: TGCGCCAGCAGCTTAGCAGTACAGGGGCCCCAAGAGACCCAGTACTTC.

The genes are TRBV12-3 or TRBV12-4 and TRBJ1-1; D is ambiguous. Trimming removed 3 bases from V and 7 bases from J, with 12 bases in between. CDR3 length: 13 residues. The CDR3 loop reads CASSFSQEREAFF. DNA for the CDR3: TGTGCCAGCAGTTTCTCCCAGGAACGTGAAGCTTTCTTT.

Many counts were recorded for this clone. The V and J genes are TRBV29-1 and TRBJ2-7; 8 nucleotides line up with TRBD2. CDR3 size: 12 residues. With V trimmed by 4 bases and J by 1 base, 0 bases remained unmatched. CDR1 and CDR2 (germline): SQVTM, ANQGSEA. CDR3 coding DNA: TGCAGCGTTGTAGCGGGATCCTACGAGCAGTACTTC. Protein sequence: CSVVAGSYEQYF.

CDR3 sequence: CASSPGTSGRAETQYF. CDR3 bases: TGTGCCAGCAGCCCAGGGACTAGCGGGAGAGCGGAGACCCAGTACTTC. The chain is built from TRBV9 and TRBJ2-5, with 14 bases aligning to TRBD2. Looked up from germline, CDR1 is SGDLS and CDR2 is YYNGEE. The CDR3 totals 16 residues. V was pared by 4 bases and J by 5 bases, with 7 bases of the junction left unmatched.

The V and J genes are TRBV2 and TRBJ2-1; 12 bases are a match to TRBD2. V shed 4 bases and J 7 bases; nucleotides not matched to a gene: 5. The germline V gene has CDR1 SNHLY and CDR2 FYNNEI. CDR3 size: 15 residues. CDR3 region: CASSALAGGGNEQFF. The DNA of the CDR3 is TGTGCCAGCAGTGCTCTAGCGGGAGGGGGAAATGAGCAGTTCTTC. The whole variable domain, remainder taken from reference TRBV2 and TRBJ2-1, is EPEVTQTPSHQVTQMGQEVILRCVPISNHLYFYWYRQILGQKVEFLVSFYNNEISEKSEIFDDQFSVERPDGSNFTLKIRSTKLEDSAMYFCASSALAGGGNEQFFGPGTRLTVL.

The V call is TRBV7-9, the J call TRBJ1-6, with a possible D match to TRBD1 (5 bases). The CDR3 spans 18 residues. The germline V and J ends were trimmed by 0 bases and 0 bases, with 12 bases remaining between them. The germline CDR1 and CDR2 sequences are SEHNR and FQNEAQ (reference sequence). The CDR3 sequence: CASSLAAGPSSYNSPLHF. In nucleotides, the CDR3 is TGTGCCAGCAGCTTAGCTGCGGGACCAAGCTCCTATAATTCACCCCTCCACTTT.

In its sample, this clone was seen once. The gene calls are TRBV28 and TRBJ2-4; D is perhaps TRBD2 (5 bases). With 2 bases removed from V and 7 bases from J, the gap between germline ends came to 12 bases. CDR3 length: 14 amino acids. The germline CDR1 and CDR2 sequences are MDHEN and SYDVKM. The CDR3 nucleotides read TGTGCCAGCAGTTTACTGACAAGGGAGAACATTCAGTACTTC. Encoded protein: CASSLLTRENIQYF.

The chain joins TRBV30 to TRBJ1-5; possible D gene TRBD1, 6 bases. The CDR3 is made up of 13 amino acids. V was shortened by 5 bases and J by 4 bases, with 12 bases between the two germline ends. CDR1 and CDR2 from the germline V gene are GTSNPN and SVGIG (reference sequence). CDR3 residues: CAWGGRGNQPQHF. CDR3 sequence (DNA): TGTGCCTGGGGGGGCAGGGGTAATCAGCCCCAGCATTTT.